Listed below are T cell receptor beta chains from one sample, sequenced in a study of spatial heterogeneity in lung cancer. TCRdb re-derived calls from the 5' RACE reads in MiXCR, one entry per CDR3 protein. The sample carries tens of thousands of distinct CDR3 sequences, roughly 13% recorded once. The specimen was PBMCs, collected at surgery. These TCRs come from a male donor with early-stage non-small cell lung cancer. Each CDR3 is given with its conserved first and last residue. The D gene is left open where the match is weak. Clone size appears in some rows only: once, few, many, or a class for an expanded clone.

>TRBJ2-3|TRBD1|.|TRBV7-2
CASSSIATGADTQYF
TGTGCCAGCAGCTCCATAGCGACAGGGGCCGATACGCAGTATTTT
>TRBJ2-3|.|many|TRBV28
CASSQPGAGGYTQYF
TGTGCCAGCAGTCAACCGGGAGCCGGGGGTTATACGCAGTATTTT
>TRBJ2-7|TRBD1|.|TRBV6-1
CASSDRDSLDEQYF
TGTGCCAGCAGTGACCGGGACAGCCTCGACGAGCAGTACTTC
>TRBJ2-1|.|few|TRBV25-1
CASSDHPDRNNEQFF
TGTGCCAGCAGTGACCATCCTGACAGGAACAATGAGCAGTTCTTC
>TRBJ2-2|TRBD1|many|TRBV10-3
CAMRKTGADTGELFF
TGTGCCATGAGGAAGACAGGGGCGGACACCGGGGAGCTGTTTTTT
>TRBJ1-4|.|.|TRBV24-1
CATSEEGGKLFF
TGTGCCACCAGTGAGGAGGGGGGAAAACTGTTTTTT
>TRBJ1-2|.|.|TRBV12-3/TRBV12-4
CASSPGVDYGYTF
TGTGCCAGCAGCCCCGGGGTAGACTATGGCTACACCTTC
>TRBJ1-1|.|.|TRBV10-3
CAISESGGGTEAFF
TGTGCCATCAGTGAGTCAGGAGGGGGCACTGAAGCTTTCTTT
>TRBJ2-1|.|few|TRBV4-2
CASSHAPPGLDNEQFF
TGTGCCAGCAGCCATGCCCCTCCGGGACTTGACAATGAGCAGTTCTTC
>TRBJ1-1|.|few|TRBV7-8
CASRDPVNTEAFF
TGTGCCAGCAGGGACCCGGTTAACACTGAAGCTTTCTTT
>TRBJ2-3|.|many|TRBV5-6
CASQPGERDTQYF
TGTGCCAGTCAGCCAGGGGAGCGGGATACGCAGTATTTT
>TRBJ2-1|TRBD2|few|TRBV4-3
CASSQHRGLAGGPQFF
TGCGCCAGCAGCCAACACCGAGGACTAGCGGGAGGCCCGCAGTTCTTC
>TRBJ2-3|TRBD2|many|TRBV20-1
CSARPPSGNRTQYF
TGCAGTGCTCGCCCCCCTAGCGGGAACCGCACGCAGTATTTT
>TRBJ2-1|.|.|TRBV7-9
CASSLAAGRDNEQFF
TGTGCCAGCAGCTTAGCAGCGGGTAGAGACAATGAGCAGTTCTTC
>TRBJ1-1|.|few|TRBV12-3/TRBV12-4
CASTTGGLGGSEAFF
TGTGCCAGCACCACGGGTGGACTCGGGGGGTCTGAAGCTTTCTTT
>TRBJ1-2|.|few|TRBV27
CASSLDTRNYGYTF
TGTGCCAGCAGTCTAGACACCAGGAACTATGGCTACACCTTC
>TRBJ2-1|TRBD2|many|TRBV5-1
CASSLTSGIYNEQFF
TGCGCCAGCAGCTTGACTAGCGGGATCTACAATGAGCAGTTCTTC
>TRBJ1-3|.|.|TRBV7-9
CASSLTGNSGNTIYF
TGTGCCAGCAGCTTAACGGGTAACTCTGGAAACACCATATATTTT
>TRBJ1-2|.|.|TRBV27
CATRFPNPREGYGYTF
TGTGCCACCCGTTTCCCAAACCCCAGGGAAGGCTATGGCTACACCTTC
>TRBJ2-6|.|.|TRBV7-9
CASRKRESGANVLTF
TGTGCCAGCAGGAAAAGGGAGTCTGGGGCCAACGTCCTGACTTTC
>TRBJ2-3|.|medium-sized|TRBV4-3
CASSLGPASTDTQYF
TGCGCCAGCAGCCTTGGCCCGGCTAGCACAGATACGCAGTATTTT
>TRBJ1-4|.|.|TRBV11-3
CASSQARGEEKLFF
TGTGCCAGCAGCCAAGCGAGGGGGGAGGAAAAACTGTTTTTT
>TRBJ2-4|.|many|TRBV29-1
CSVEWQAKNIQYF
TGCAGCGTTGAGTGGCAAGCCAAAAACATTCAGTACTTC
>TRBJ2-3|TRBD2|few|TRBV6-5
CASSQLGTTTDTQYF
TGTGCCAGCAGTCAACTAGGGACTACCACAGATACGCAGTATTTT
>TRBJ1-2|TRBD1|many|TRBV4-3
CASSQLQGTGYYGYTF
TGCGCCAGCAGCCAATTACAGGGGACTGGCTACTATGGCTACACCTTC
>TRBJ2-2|.|few|TRBV7-2
CASSLGYVTGELFF
TGTGCCAGCAGCTTAGGATACGTGACCGGGGAGCTGTTTTTT